The clone carrying this T cell receptor beta chain was seen a few times. The sample comes from a study of blood T cell repertoires in COVID-19. About the study: Samples taken during acute and convalescent COVID-19 were collected in the United States, Italy and Spain. PBMCs, B-cell-depleted T cells, or T cells were the source of the cDNA or gDNA that made up the material.

Trimming removed 2 bases at V and 0 bases at J, with 5 bases between. This CDR3 contains 14 residues. Germline-derived CDR1 and CDR2 are MNHNY and SVGAGI (reference sequence). Original handling: By means of reference gene primer amplification, nucleated cell counts were estimated. The repertoire was sequenced with immunoSEQ multiplex PCR; TCRdb's copy has only in-frame clones and lacks some. V and J calls and clone size are those listed in that table; D and trimming were worked out from the DNA. Here the sample spans about 73,000 clones, roughly 80% being singletons. The chain carries TRBV6-6 and TRBJ1-5; D not certain. The clonotype originates from a woman in her sixties with acute or convalescent COVID-19. Sequencing was carried out using peripheral blood. CDR3 nucleotides: TGTGCCAGCAGTTACGGGCGTAGCAATCAGCCCCAGCATTTT. It specifies CASSYGRSNQPQHF.